The T cell receptor (beta chain) described here comes from a study of read filtering for tumor transcriptome and immune sequencing (dated by TCRdb to about 2020). As for the study more broadly: The cohort had fewer than 20 male and more than 11 female patients with a mean age of roughly 70 years, ranging from roughly 40 to 90. Per sample, about 4.05 to 10.27 million TCR-region mapped reads were obtained with IR-seq, compared with only roughly 75 to 1,400 with RNA-seq. Whole-transcriptome libraries were prepared with the TruSeq RNA Access Library Prep Kit after DNase treatment. Under revised international staging, about eight patients fell into R-ISS I, 16 into R-ISS II and 6 or 7 into R-ISS III. TCR repertoires obtained by targeted immune repertoire sequencing and by bulk whole-transcriptome sequencing performed on the same bone marrow samples were compared. One of the main goals was to work out a read-filtering strategy for immune repertoire data, in particular whether clonotypes backed by only a single read should be removed. General conclusions and limits of the study: The correlation between IR-seq and RNA-seq shared clonotype proportions rose when single-read clonotypes were removed. Single-read clonotypes made up about four fifths of clonotypes but about 3.2% of total reads in IR-seq, and 70% to 75% of clonotypes and approximately 47% of reads in RNA-seq. IR-seq captured clonotypes at much higher depth and more reliably than RNA-seq, and smaller IR-seq throughput sufficed to identify most shared clonotypes. Rather than purified T cells, the sorted CD138-negative fraction was a mixed bone marrow immune population.

Every patient had bone marrow sampled at the time of active disease. Ficoll-Hypaque density gradient centrifugation was used to isolate bone marrow mononuclear cells. Myeloma plasma cells were removed and CD138-negative cells were obtained by negative selection following labeling with CD138 magnetic microbeads on a MACS separator. Flow cytometry with CD138 antibodies on an Attune NxT was used to check how pure the isolated cells were. TRIzol reagent was used to extract total RNA, which was then quantified with a NanoDrop spectrophotometer. For each patient, the CD138-negative bone marrow sample underwent paired RNA-seq and IR-seq. Only a few counts were recorded for this clonotype. What antigen it recognizes has not been identified. Base qualities are not recorded, but no much larger clone differs from it by a single base. TCR libraries were built from approximately 400 ng RNA with the Immunoverse kit, using molecular barcoded adaptors covering alpha/delta and beta/gamma chains. TCR library preparation used the same RNA that was used for transcriptome sequencing. An Illumina HiSeq 4000 with 2 x 150 cycles was used to sequence the TCR libraries. Turning to the authors' computational methods: TCR reads were aligned to human V, D, J and C references and assembled into CDR3 clonotypes with MiXCR, including quality filtering and error correction. Clonotype counts and gene usage diversity were analyzed with the tcR package in R. Raw mapping reads were checked after the RNA-seq reads had been mapped by STAR aligner version 2.5.3a onto the human GRCh37 genome. IR-seq fastq files were randomly downsampled with Seqtk 1.3 to test the effect of sequencing depth on detected clonotypes. TCRdb handled the public reads itself, with Q25 trimming in fastp and clone calling in MiXCR, and kept productive beta chains. Each CDR3 protein appears once, grouped with its most common genes and DNA. Clone size and V and J calls follow TCRdb, not the original study. The sample yields roughly 68,000 distinct CDR3 sequences; about 15% were counted once. Roughly 41% of the sample is in the top ten clones.

V ends up 6 bases short and J 4 bases short, with an unmatched junction base count of 10. Spanning cysteine to phenylalanine, the CDR3 consists of 14 amino acids. The sequence is cut down to CDR3 DNA, 42 bases in frame from base 1. The germline V gene sets CDR1 to SQVTM and CDR2 to ANQGSEA. Sequencing was carried out using a population of CD138-negative cells sorted from bone marrow. Reading the label with the study, this specimen's cell subset or site is: bone marrow mononuclear cells depleted of CD138+ plasma/myeloma cells by negative magnetic selection. In this chain, TRBV29-1 is recombined with TRBJ2-7; 9 nucleotides in the junction match TRBD1. This receptor was obtained from a donor older than 35 with multiple myeloma. The CDR3 in this case is CSVSGQGRGYEQYF. The DNA sequence reads TGCAGCGTCTCCGGACAGGGGAGAGGGTACGAGCAGTACTTC.